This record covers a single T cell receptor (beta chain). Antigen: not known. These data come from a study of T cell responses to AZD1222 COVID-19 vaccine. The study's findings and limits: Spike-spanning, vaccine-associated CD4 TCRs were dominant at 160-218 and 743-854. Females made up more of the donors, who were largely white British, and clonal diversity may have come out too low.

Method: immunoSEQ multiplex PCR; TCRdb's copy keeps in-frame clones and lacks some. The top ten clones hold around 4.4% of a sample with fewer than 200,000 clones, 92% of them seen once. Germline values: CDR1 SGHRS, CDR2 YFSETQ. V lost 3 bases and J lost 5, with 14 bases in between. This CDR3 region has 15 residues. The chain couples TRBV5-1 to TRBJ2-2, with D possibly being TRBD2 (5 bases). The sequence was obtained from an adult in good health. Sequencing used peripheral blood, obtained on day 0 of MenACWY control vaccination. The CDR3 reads CASSSGNIMTGELFF. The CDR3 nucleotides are TGCGCCAGCAGCTCCGGGAATATTATGACCGGGGAGCTGTTTTTT.